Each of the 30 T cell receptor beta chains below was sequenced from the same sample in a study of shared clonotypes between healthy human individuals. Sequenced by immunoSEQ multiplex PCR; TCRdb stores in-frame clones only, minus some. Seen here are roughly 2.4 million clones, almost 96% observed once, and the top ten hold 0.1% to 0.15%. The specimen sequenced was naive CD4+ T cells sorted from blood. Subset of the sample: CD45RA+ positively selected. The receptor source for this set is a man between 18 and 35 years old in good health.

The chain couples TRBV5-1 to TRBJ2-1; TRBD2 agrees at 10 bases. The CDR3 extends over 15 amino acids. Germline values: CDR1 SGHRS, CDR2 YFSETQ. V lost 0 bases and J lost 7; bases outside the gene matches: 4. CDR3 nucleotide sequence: TGCGCCAGCAGCTTGGTAGCGGGAGGTTGGAATGAGCAGTTCTTC. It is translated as CASSLVAGGWNEQFF.

The chain's CDR3 is CASGLGQGLSYTF. CDR3 nucleotides: TGTGCTAGTGGTTTGGGGCAGGGTTTGAGCTACACCTTC. The chain couples TRBV12-5 to TRBJ1-2; possible D gene TRBD1, 5 bases. The CDR3 contains 13 residues. CDR1 is LGHNT, CDR2 FRNRAP, per germline. The V end lost 1 base, the J end lost 9 bases, and 12 bases lay between the germline ends.

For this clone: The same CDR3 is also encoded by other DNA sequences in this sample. CDR3 sequence (DNA): TGTGCCTGGAGTGAACCCGGAAACACCATATATTTT. Residues: CAWSEPGNTIYF. This chain links TRBV30 with TRBJ1-3; no clear D. The CDR3 is 12 residues long. V lost 1 base and J 4 bases, leaving 5 bases between the germline ends. Germline loops: CDR1 GTSNPN, CDR2 SVGIG (reference sequence).

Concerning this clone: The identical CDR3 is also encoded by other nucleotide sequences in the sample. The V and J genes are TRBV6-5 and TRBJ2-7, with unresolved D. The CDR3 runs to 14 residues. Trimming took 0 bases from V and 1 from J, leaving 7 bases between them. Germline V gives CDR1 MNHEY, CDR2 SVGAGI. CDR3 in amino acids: CASSYSLGSYEQYF. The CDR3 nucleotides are TGTGCCAGCAGTTACTCGTTAGGGTCCTACGAGCAGTACTTC.

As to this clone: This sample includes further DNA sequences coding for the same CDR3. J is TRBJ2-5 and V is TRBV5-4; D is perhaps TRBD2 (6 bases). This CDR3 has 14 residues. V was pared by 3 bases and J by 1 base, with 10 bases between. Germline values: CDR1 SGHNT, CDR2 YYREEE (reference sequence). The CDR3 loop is CASSSGTVQETQYF. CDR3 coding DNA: TGTGCCAGCAGCTCCGGGACTGTCCAAGAGACCCAGTACTTC.

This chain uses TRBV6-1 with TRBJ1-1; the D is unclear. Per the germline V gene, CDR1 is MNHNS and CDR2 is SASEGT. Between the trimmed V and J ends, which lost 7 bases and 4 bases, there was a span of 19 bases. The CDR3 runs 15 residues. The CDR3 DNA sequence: TGTGCCAGCAACCCGGCGAAGGCCGGGAGCACTGAAGCTTTCTTT. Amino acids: CASNPAKAGSTEAFF.

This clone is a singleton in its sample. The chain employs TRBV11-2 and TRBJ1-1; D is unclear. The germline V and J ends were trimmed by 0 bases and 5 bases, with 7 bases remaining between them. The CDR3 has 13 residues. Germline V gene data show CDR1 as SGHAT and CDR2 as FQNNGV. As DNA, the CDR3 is TGTGCCAGCAGCTTAGATCGCCAGACTGAAGCTTTCTTT. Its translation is CASSLDRQTEAFF.

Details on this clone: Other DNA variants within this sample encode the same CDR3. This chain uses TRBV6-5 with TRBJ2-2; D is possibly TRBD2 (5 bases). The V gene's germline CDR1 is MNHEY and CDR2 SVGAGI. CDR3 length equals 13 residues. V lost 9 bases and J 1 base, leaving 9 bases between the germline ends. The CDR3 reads CASSRGNTGELFF. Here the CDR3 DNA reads TGTGCCAGTTCCCGGGGGAACACCGGGGAGCTGTTTTTT.

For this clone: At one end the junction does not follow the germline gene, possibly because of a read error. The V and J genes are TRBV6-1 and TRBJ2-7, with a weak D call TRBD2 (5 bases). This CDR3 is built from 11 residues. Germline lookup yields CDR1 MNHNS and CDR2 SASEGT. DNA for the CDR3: TGTGCCAGCCGGGAAGAACTTCCCTGGAACTTC. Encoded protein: CASREELPWNF.

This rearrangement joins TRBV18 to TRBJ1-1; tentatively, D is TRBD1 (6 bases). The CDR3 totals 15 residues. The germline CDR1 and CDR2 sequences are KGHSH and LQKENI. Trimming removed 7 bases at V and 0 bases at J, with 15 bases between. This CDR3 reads CASYPGHRVNTEAFF. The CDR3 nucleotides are TGTGCCAGCTATCCGGGACACCGAGTGAACACTGAAGCTTTCTTT.

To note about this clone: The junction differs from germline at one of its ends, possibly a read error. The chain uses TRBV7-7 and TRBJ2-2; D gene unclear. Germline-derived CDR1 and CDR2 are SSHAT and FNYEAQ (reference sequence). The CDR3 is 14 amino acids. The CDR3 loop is CASSPDTNTGELFF. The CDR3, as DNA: TGTGCTAGCAGCCCGGATACGAACACCGGGGAGCTGTTTTTT.

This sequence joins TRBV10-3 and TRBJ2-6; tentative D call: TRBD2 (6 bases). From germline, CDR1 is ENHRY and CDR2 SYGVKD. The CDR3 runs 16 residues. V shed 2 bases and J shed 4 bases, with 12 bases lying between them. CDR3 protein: CAISERRGPGANVLTF. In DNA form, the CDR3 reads TGTGCCATCAGTGAGCGGAGGGGCCCCGGGGCCAACGTCCTGACTTTC.

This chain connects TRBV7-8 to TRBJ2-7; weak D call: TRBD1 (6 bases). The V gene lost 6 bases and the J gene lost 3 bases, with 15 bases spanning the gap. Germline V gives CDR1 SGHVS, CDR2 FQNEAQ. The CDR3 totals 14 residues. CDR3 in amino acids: CASSSRDKHYEQYF. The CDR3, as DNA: TGTGCCAGCAGTTCCCGGGACAAACACTACGAGCAGTACTTC.

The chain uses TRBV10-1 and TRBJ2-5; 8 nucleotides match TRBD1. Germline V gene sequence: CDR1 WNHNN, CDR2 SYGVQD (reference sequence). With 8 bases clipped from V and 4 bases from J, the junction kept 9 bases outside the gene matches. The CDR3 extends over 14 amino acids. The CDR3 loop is CASGSGGLGETQYF. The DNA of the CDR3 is TGCGCCAGCGGTTCAGGGGGCTTGGGAGAGACCCAGTACTTC.

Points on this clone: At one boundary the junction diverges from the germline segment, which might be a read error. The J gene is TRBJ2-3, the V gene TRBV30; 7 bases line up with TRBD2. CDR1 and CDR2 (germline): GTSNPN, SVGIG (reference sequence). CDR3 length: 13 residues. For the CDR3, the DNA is TGTGGCTGGAGGGAGGGGAACACAGATACGCAGTATTTT. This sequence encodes CGWREGNTDTQYF.

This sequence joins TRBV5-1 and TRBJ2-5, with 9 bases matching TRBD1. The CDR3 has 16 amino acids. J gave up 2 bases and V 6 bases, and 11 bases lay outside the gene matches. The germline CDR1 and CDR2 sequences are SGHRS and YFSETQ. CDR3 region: CASTFIPTGGQETQYF. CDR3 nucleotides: TGCGCCAGCACCTTCATACCGACAGGGGGGCAAGAGACCCAGTACTTC.

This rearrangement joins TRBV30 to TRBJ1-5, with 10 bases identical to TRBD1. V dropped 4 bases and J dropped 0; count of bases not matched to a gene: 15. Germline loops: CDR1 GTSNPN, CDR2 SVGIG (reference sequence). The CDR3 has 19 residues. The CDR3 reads CAWTRRGQGLGYSNQPQHF. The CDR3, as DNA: TGTGCCTGGACCAGAAGGGGACAGGGGTTAGGATATAGCAATCAGCCCCAGCATTTT. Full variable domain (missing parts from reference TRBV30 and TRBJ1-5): SQTIHQWPATLVQPVGSPLSLECTVEGTSNPNLYWYRQAAGRGLQLLFYSVGIGQISSEVPQNLSASRPQDRQFILSSKKLLLSDSGFYLCAWTRRGQGLGYSNQPQHFGDGTRLSIL.

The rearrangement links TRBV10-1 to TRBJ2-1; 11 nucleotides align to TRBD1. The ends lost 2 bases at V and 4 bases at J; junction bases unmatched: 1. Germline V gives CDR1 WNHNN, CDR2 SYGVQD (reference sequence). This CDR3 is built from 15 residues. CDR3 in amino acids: CASSEGTGGYNEQFF. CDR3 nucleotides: TGCGCCAGCAGTGAGGGGACAGGGGGATACAATGAGCAGTTCTTC.

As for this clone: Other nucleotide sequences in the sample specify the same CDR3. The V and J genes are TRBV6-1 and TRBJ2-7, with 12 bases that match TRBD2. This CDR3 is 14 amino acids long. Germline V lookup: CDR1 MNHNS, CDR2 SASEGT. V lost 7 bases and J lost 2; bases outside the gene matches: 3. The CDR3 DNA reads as TGTGCCAGCACAAGGACTAGCGGGACCTACGAGCAGTACTTC. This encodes CASTRTSGTYEQYF.

DNA for the CDR3: TGTGCCAGCAGCTTAGAACAGGGCACTGGCTACACCTTC. Amino acids: CASSLEQGTGYTF. The V and J genes are TRBV7-9 and TRBJ1-2, with a weak D call TRBD1 (6 bases). The V end lost 1 base, the J end lost 7 bases, and 10 bases lay between the germline ends. Germline V gene data show CDR1 as SEHNR and CDR2 as FQNEAQ (reference sequence). The CDR3 spans 13 residues.

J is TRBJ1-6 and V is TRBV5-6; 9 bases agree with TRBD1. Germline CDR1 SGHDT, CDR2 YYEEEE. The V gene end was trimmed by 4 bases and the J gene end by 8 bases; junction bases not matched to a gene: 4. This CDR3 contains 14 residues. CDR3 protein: CASSIGTGYSPLHF. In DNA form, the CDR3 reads TGTGCCAGCAGCATCGGGACAGGGTATTCACCCCTCCACTTT.

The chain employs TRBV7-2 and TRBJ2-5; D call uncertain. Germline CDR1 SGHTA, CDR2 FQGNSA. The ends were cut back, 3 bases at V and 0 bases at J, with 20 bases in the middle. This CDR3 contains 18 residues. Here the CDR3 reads CASSFGWAGLLYQETQYF. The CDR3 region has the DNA TGTGCCAGCAGCTTTGGGTGGGCTGGGCTCCTGTACCAAGAGACCCAGTACTTC.

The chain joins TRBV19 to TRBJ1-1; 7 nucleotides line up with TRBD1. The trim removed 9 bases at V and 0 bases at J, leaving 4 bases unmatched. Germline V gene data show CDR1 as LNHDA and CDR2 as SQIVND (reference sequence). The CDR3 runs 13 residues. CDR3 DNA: TGTGCCAGCACAGGGGTCCTGAACACTGAAGCTTTCTTT. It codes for CASTGVLNTEAFF.

This chain's CDR3 is CASSLGTSAFTDTQYF. CDR3 nucleotides: TGCGCCAGCAGCTTAGGAACTAGCGCGTTCACAGATACGCAGTATTTT. The rearrangement links TRBV5-1 to TRBJ2-3; the match to TRBD2 covers 7 bases. Trimming removed 2 bases from V and 2 bases from J; junction bases left unmatched: 8. CDR1 is SGHRS and CDR2 is YFSETQ in the germline V gene. This CDR3 region has 16 residues.

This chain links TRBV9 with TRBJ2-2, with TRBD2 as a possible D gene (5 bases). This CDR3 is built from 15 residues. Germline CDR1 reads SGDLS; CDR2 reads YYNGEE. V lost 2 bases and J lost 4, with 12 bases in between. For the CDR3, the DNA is TGTGCCAGCAGCGTTATTCCTGGGAGCACCGGGGAGCTGTTTTTT. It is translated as CASSVIPGSTGELFF.

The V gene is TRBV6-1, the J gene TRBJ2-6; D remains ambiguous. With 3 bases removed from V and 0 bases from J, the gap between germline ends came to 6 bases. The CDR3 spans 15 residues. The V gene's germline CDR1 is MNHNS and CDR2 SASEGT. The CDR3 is CASSEEPSGANVLTF. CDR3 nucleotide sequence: TGTGCCAGCAGTGAGGAGCCCTCTGGGGCCAACGTCCTGACTTTC.

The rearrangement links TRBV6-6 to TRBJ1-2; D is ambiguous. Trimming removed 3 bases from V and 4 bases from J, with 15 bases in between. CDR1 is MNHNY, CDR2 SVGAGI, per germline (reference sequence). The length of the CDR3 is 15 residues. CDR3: CASSYIQTSPYGYTF. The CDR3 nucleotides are TGTGCCAGCAGTTATATACAGACGAGTCCCTATGGCTACACCTTC.

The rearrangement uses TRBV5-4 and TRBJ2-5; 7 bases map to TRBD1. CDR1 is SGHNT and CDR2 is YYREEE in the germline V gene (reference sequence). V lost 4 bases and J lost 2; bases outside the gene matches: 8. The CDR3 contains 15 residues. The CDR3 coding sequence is TGTGCCAGCAGCGGTACAGGGGCCATTCAAGAGACCCAGTACTTC. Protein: CASSGTGAIQETQYF.

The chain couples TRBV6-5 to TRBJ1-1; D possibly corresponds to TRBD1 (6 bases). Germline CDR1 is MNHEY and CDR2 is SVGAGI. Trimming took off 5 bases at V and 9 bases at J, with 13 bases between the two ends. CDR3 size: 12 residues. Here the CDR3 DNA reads TGTGCCAGCAGTCTCCAGAGGGGGAAAGCTTTCTTT. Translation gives CASSLQRGKAFF.

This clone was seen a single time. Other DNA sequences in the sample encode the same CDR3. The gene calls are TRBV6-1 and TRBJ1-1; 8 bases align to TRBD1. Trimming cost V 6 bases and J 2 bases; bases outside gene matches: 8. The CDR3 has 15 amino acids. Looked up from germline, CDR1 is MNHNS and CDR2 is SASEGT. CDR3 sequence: CASSALGQGNTEAFF. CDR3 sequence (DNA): TGTGCCAGCAGCGCCCTCGGACAGGGAAACACTGAAGCTTTCTTT.